A selection of T cell receptor beta chains follows, all from one sample in a study of OX40 agonist ivuxolimab in advanced cancers. The table came from immunoSEQ multiplex PCR; TCRdb's copy has only in-frame clones and leaves some out. The table shows about 71,000 clones, with roughly 81% occurring only once. The starting material was CD4+ or CD8+ T cells sorted from blood, obtained in a trial of the OX40 agonist ivuxolimab. The receptors derive from an adult with an advanced solid tumor such as melanoma, head and neck, liver or kidney cancer. CDR3s include the opening cysteine and the closing phenylalanine or tryptophan. D genes are given only for firm matches. The size entry is marked missing in some rows and otherwise reads once, few, many or a size class.

TRBJ2-1 | - | - | TRBV4-3 | CASSPLGGLYNEQFF | TGCGCCAGCAGCCCCCTGGGGGGTCTCTACAATGAGCAGTTCTTC
TRBJ2-5 | - | - | TRBV19 | CASSLRARETQYF | TGTGCCAGTAGTTTGAGGGCCCGGGAGACCCAGTACTTC
TRBJ2-1 | - | TRBD2 | TRBV7-3 | CASSLGLAGGSYNEQFF | TGTGCCAGCAGTTTGGGACTAGCGGGAGGGTCCTACAATGAGCAGTTCTTC
TRBJ1-4 | few | - | TRBV5-1 | CASRVRPEEKLFF | TGCGCCAGCAGGGTGCGGCCTGAGGAAAAACTGTTTTTT
TRBJ1-3 | - | - | TRBV6-5 | CASRSPGNTIYF | TGTGCCAGCAGATCTCCGGGAAACACCATATATTTT
TRBJ1-6 | - | - | TRBV7-9 | CASSSDVLSSYNSPLHF | TGTGCCAGCAGCTCGGACGTTTTGAGCTCCTATAATTCACCCCTCCACTTT
TRBJ2-7 | - | - | TRBV14 | CASSQAGRGSSYEQYF | TGTGCCAGCAGCCAAGCTGGCAGGGGAAGCTCCTACGAGCAGTACTTC
TRBJ2-1 | - | - | TRBV11-2 | CASSLVLQGDEQFF | TGTGCCAGCAGCTTAGTCCTGCAAGGGGATGAGCAGTTCTTC
TRBJ2-2 | once | - | TRBV6-5 | CASSRTGNTGELFF | TGTGCCAGCAGCCGAACAGGGAACACCGGGGAGCTGTTTTTT
TRBJ1-1 | - | - | TRBV5-1 | CASSLGTADPPNTEAFF | TGCGCCAGCAGCTTGGGAACAGCCGACCCTCCGAACACTGAAGCTTTCTTT
TRBJ2-7 | - | - | TRBV5-4 | CASSTVGQREQYF | TGTGCCAGCAGCACTGTCGGACAGCGAGAGCAGTACTTC
TRBJ2-1 | - | TRBD2 | TRBV19 | CASRASGTYNEQFF | TGTGCCAGTAGGGCTAGCGGGACCTACAATGAGCAGTTCTTC
TRBJ1-2 | - | TRBD1 | TRBV18 | CASSRQTGQGFSGYTF | TGTGCCAGCTCACGCCAGACCGGACAGGGGTTTTCTGGCTACACCTTC
TRBJ2-7 | - | - | TRBV27 | CASSLRRYYEQYF | TGTGCCAGCAGTTTACGTCGCTACTACGAGCAGTACTTC
TRBJ2-7 | - | - | TRBV29-1 | CSVESTGDVHEQYF | TGCAGCGTTGAAAGTACGGGAGATGTCCACGAGCAGTACTTC
TRBJ2-3 | - | - | TRBV6-5 | CASRPGYSTDTQYF | TGTGCCAGCAGACCGGGGTATAGCACAGATACGCAGTATTTT
TRBJ1-5 | - | - | TRBV12-5 | CASGLEGNQPQHF | TGTGCTAGTGGTTTGGAGGGCAATCAGCCCCAGCATTTT
TRBJ1-1 | - | - | TRBV11-2 | CASSLVIGVSNTEAFF | TGTGCCAGCAGCTTAGTCATCGGGGTTTCGAACACTGAAGCTTTCTTT
TRBJ2-5 | - | - | TRBV27 | CASSPAGQETQYF | TGTGCCAGCAGTCCGGCGGGCCAAGAGACCCAGTACTTC
TRBJ1-1 | - | - | TRBV6-4 | CASSDLRRRFEAFF | TGTGCCAGCAGTGACCTCCGACGGCGCTTTGAAGCTTTCTTT
TRBJ1-6 | few | - | TRBV6-5 | CASSFTDGNSPLHF | TGTGCCAGCAGTTTCACGGACGGCAATTCACCCCTCCACTTT
TRBJ2-1 | - | TRBD2 | TRBV27 | CASRPLAGGYNEQFF | TGTGCCAGCAGACCCCTAGCGGGGGGTTACAATGAGCAGTTCTTC
TRBJ1-1 | - | - | TRBV9 | CASSVQTNTEAFF | TGTGCCAGCAGCGTTCAAACGAACACTGAAGCTTTCTTT
TRBJ2-7 | - | - | TRBV11-2 | CASSQGRGMQYF | TGTGCCAGCAGCCAGGGCAGGGGCATGCAGTACTTC
TRBJ2-7 | few | - | TRBV6-7 | CASSLTPTWIREQYF | TGTGCCAGCAGTCTCACGCCTACATGGATCAGGGAGCAGTACTTC
TRBJ1-4 | - | - | TRBV25-1 | CASSEYGPGLKLFF | TGTGCCAGCAGTGAATACGGACCGGGTCTGAAACTGTTTTTT
TRBJ1-4 | few | - | TRBV30 | CARSAGTSGTNNEKLFF | TGTGCCCGATCTGCCGGGACATCGGGAACTAATAATGAAAAACTGTTTTTT
TRBJ2-1 | - | TRBD2 | TRBV6-5 | CASSIRTSSYNEQFF | TGTGCCAGCAGTATAAGGACTAGCTCCTACAATGAGCAGTTCTTC
TRBJ1-4 | - | - | TRBV2 | CASSAVRQINEKLFF | TGTGCCAGCAGTGCCGTGAGGCAAATTAATGAAAAACTGTTTTTT
TRBJ1-2 | once | - | TRBV21-1 | CASSKEQGTGYGYTF | TGTGCCAGCAGCAAAGAGCAGGGGACGGGCTATGGCTACACCTTC
TRBJ2-1 | - | - | TRBV4-2 | CASSLLGQNLGDEQFF | TGTGCCAGCAGCCTTCTCGGGCAGAACCTCGGGGATGAGCAGTTCTTC
TRBJ2-7 | - | - | TRBV10-3 | CAISEWAAGEQYF | TGTGCCATCAGTGAGTGGGCAGCCGGTGAGCAGTACTTC
TRBJ1-1 | - | - | TRBV4-1 | CASSQYPRDPPEAFF | TGCGCCAGCAGCCAATACCCCCGGGACCCTCCAGAAGCTTTCTTT
TRBJ1-2 | - | - | TRBV6-6 | CASSTTPGAANYGYTF | TGTGCCAGCAGTACCACTCCAGGGGCAGCTAACTATGGCTACACCTTC
TRBJ2-5 | - | - | TRBV7-2 | CASSLGRRGRAQETQYF | TGTGCCAGCAGCTTAGGACGAAGGGGTCGGGCCCAAGAGACCCAGTACTTC
TRBJ1-1 | - | - | TRBV5-1 | CASRPGEAYTEAFF | TGCGCCAGCAGACCCGGTGAAGCGTACACTGAAGCTTTCTTT
TRBJ1-6 | - | - | TRBV27 | CASSLTGANSPLHF | TGTGCCAGCAGTTTAACAGGCGCGAATTCACCCCTCCACTTT
TRBJ2-5 | - | TRBD1 | TRBV18 | CASSPSGTGGQETQYF | TGTGCCAGCTCACCATCCGGGACAGGAGGCCAAGAGACCCAGTACTTC
TRBJ2-6 | - | - | TRBV29-1 | CSVGAEGGANVLTF | TGCAGCGTTGGTGCCGAGGGTGGGGCCAACGTCCTGACTTTC
TRBJ2-1 | many | - | TRBV28 | CASSLVISSAGVF | TGTGCCAGCAGTTTAGTCATTAGCTCGGCCGGGGTCTTC
TRBJ2-7 | - | TRBD1 | TRBV10-3 | CAISGVQGVPYEQYF | TGTGCCATCAGTGGGGTGCAGGGGGTCCCCTACGAGCAGTACTTC
TRBJ1-1 | - | - | TRBV5-6 | CASSWVGAPRGNTEAFF | TGTGCCAGCAGCTGGGTGGGGGCCCCGAGAGGGAACACTGAAGCTTTCTTT
TRBJ2-1 | - | TRBD2 | TRBV10-3 | CAISEYSGRVEEQFF | TGTGCCATCAGTGAGTATAGCGGGAGGGTTGAAGAGCAGTTCTTC
TRBJ2-3 | - | - | TRBV5-8 | CASSLGGNSLDTQYF | TGTGCCAGCAGCTTGGGAGGGAACTCGTTGGATACGCAGTATTTT
TRBJ2-1 | - | - | TRBV10-3 | CAISESGNEQFF | TGTGCCATCAGTGAGTCCGGCAATGAGCAGTTCTTC
TRBJ2-3 | - | - | TRBV7-9 | CASSPWGPTATDTQYF | TGTGCCAGCAGCCCGTGGGGACCTACGGCGACAGATACGCAGTATTTT
TRBJ1-2 | - | - | TRBV14 | CASSRDTGYGYTF | TGTGCCAGCAGCCGAGACACAGGGTATGGCTACACCTTC
TRBJ2-5 | - | TRBD2 | TRBV29-1 | CSVGLAEETQYF | TGCAGCGTGGGACTAGCGGAAGAGACCCAGTACTTC
TRBJ1-2 | once | TRBD1 | TRBV6-5 | CATSPPGQVYGYTF | TGTGCCACCTCTCCCCCGGGACAGGTCTATGGCTACACCTTC
TRBJ1-5 | - | - | TRBV7-2 | CASSLRRGADQPQHF | TGTGCCAGCAGCTTACGGCGGGGGGCGGATCAGCCCCAGCATTTT
TRBJ2-3 | once | - | TRBV12-2 | CARVCPGGGPPDTQYF | TGTGCAAGGGTTTGCCCCGGGGGGGGGCCGCCAGATACGCAGTATTTT
TRBJ2-3 | few | - | TRBV4-1 | CASSEGYLADTQYF | TGCGCCAGCAGCGAGGGTTACCTGGCAGATACGCAGTATTTT
TRBJ2-3 | - | TRBD2 | TRBV4-2 | CASSQEPWTSGFTDTQYF | TGTGCCAGCAGCCAGGAGCCCTGGACTAGCGGTTTCACAGATACGCAGTATTTT
TRBJ2-2 | - | - | TRBV19 | CASGGLTAGELFF | TGTGCCAGTGGGGGCCTGACCGCCGGGGAGCTGTTTTTT